These 8 T cell receptor beta chains came from one sample sequenced in a study of blood T cell repertoires in COVID-19. Generated by immunoSEQ multiplex PCR, the TCRdb table keeps only in-frame clones and is missing some. Altogether 230,000 or so clones are present, 80% to 85% being singletons, with the ten largest covering around 3.7%. The sample taken for sequencing was PBMCs or T cells enriched from blood (not recorded which). Receptor source: a man aged 50-60 years who had recovered from COVID-19.

The rearrangement joins TRBV18 to TRBJ1-1; 8 positions agree with TRBD1. The CDR3 runs 14 residues. V lost 5 bases and J lost 2; bases outside the gene matches: 4. Germline lookup yields CDR1 KGHSH and CDR2 LQKENI. CDR3 residues: CASSTTGDNTEAFF. The CDR3 DNA reads TGTGCCAGCTCAACGACAGGGGATAACACTGAAGCTTTCTTT.

This clone was seen more than once but under ten times. The rearrangement joins TRBV3-1 (or the pseudogene TRBV3-2) to TRBJ2-7, with 8 bases identical to TRBD1. V lost 0 bases to trimming and J lost 2 bases; unmatched junction nucleotides: 3. CDR1 LGHDT and CDR2 YNNKEL come from the germline V gene (reference sequence). The CDR3 loop spans 15 amino acids. CDR3 sequence reads: CASSQDLQGAYEQYF. CDR3 coding DNA: TGTGCCAGCAGCCAAGATCTACAGGGGGCCTACGAGCAGTACTTC.

J is TRBJ1-2 and V is TRBV27; a weak D match, TRBD1 (6 bases). V was clipped by 6 bases and J by 2 bases, with 16 bases between them. The CDR3 runs 15 residues. Germline-derived CDR1 and CDR2 are MNHEY and SMNVEV (reference sequence). The CDR3 DNA follows: TGTGCCAGCAGATCCTCGGGACAAGTAAACTATGGCTACACCTTC. Protein: CASRSSGQVNYGYTF.

The genes are TRBV10-2 and TRBJ2-2; D not resolved. The length of the CDR3 is 14 residues. Germline V CDR1 and CDR2: WSHSY, SAAADI. Trimming cost V 4 bases and J 2 bases, with 8 bases left between them. The CDR3 DNA follows: TGCGCCAGCAGTGGTACAGTAAACACCGGGGAGCTGTTTTTT. Protein: CASSGTVNTGELFF.

This chain connects TRBV5-1 to TRBJ2-7; D call uncertain. Trimming took 0 bases from V and 0 from J, leaving 10 bases between them. Germline V gives CDR1 SGHRS, CDR2 YFSETQ. This CDR3 region has 15 residues. The CDR3 sequence: CASSLGTAPSYEQYF. DNA of the CDR3: TGCGCCAGCAGCTTGGGCACAGCACCCTCCTACGAGCAGTACTTC.

The chain is built from TRBV11-2 and TRBJ2-1, with 8 bases lining up with TRBD2. Germline V gives CDR1 SGHAT, CDR2 FQNNGV. After removal of 7 bases from V and 4 bases from J, the junction contained 9 bases not matched to a gene. This CDR3 spans 15 amino acids. CDR3 coding DNA: TGTGCCAGCACCTCACCGGGACTAGGGTACAATGAGCAGTTCTTC. Amino acids: CASTSPGLGYNEQFF.

This clone has more than one count but fewer than ten. The chain combines TRBV7-3 with TRBJ2-2; 7 nucleotides align to TRBD2. Per germline, CDR1 SGHTA and CDR2 FQGTGA. Trimming took 5 bases from V and 3 from J; bases not matched to a gene: 9. CDR3 length equals 16 residues. The chain's CDR3 is CASSPGRGIDTGELFF. The CDR3 DNA reads as TGTGCCAGCAGCCCCGGGCGGGGGATCGACACCGGGGAGCTGTTTTTT.

The CDR3 protein is CASSVGQTGITDTQYF. The CDR3 DNA reads TGTGCCAGCAGCGTAGGGCAGACAGGTATAACAGATACGCAGTATTTT. The V and J genes are TRBV9 and TRBJ2-3; D is possibly TRBD1 (6 bases). CDR1 and CDR2 (germline): SGDLS, YYNGEE. The CDR3 spans 16 residues. V was cut by 0 bases and J by 3 bases, with 14 bases left in between.